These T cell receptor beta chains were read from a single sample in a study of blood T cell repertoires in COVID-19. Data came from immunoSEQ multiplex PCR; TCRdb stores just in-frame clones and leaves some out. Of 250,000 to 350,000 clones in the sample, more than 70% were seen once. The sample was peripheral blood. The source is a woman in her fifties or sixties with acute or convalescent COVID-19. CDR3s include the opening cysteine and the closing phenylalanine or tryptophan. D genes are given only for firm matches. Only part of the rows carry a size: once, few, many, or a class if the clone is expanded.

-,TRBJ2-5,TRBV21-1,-,TGTGCCAGCAGCAAATCGGGCGGGGGACGGTCCCAGTACTTC,CASSKSGGGRSQYF
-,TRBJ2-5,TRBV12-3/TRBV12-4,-,TGTGCCAGCAGTTTAAGCGGTGGGGAGACCCAGTACTTC,CASSLSGGETQYF
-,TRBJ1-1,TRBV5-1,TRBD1,TGCGCCAGCAGCTTGTCAGGGGGAAACACTGAAGCTTTCTTT,CASSLSGGNTEAFF
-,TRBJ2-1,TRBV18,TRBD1,TGTGCCAGCTCACCAGGGACAGGGTCGTGGGAGCAGTTCTTC,CASSPGTGSWEQFF
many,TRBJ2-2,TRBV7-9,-,TGTGCCAGCAGCGCCGGGAACAGGCCAGGGGCCACCGGGGAGCTGTTTTTT,CASSAGNRPGATGELFF
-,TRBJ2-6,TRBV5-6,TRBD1,TGTGCCAGCAGGGGACAGTCTGGGGCCAACGTCCTGACTTTC,CASRGQSGANVLTF
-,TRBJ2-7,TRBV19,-,TGTGCCAGTAGTACAACGACTAGTCGCGAGCAGTACTTC,CASSTTTSREQYF
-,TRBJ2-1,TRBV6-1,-,TGTGCCAGCAGTGAGGCCACAGGGTCTGGCTCCTACAATGAGCAGTTCTTC,CASSEATGSGSYNEQFF
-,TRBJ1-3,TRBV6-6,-,TGTGCCAGCAGTCAAAACGGACTCGGAAACACCATATATTTT,CASSQNGLGNTIYF
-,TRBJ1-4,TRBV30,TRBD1,TGTGCCTGGAGTCTGACGACAGGGGTATGGGAAAAACTGTTTTTT,CAWSLTTGVWEKLFF
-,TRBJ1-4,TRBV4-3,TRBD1,TGCGCCAGCAGCCAAGCCACCGGGACAGGGGCTGAAAAACTGTTTTTT,CASSQATGTGAEKLFF
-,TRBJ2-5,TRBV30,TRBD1,TGTGCCTGGACCACGAAACCGGGACAGGGCCAAGAGACCCAGTACTTC,CAWTTKPGQGQETQYF
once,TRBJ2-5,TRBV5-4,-,TGTGCCAGCAGCTTGTCCTACCAAGAGACCCAGTACTTC,CASSLSYQETQYF